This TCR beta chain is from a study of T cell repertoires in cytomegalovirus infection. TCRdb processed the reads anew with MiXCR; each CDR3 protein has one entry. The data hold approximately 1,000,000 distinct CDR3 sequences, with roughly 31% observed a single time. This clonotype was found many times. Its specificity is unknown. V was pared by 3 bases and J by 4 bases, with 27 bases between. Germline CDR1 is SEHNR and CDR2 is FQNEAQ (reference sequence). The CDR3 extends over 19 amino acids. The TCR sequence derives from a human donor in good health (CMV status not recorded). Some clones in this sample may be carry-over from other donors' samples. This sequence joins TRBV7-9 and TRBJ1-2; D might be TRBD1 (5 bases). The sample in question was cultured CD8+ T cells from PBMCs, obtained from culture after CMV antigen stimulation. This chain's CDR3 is CASSFPESTQGRSFYGYTF. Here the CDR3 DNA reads TGTGCCAGCAGCTTCCCCGAGTCAACCCAGGGCAGGAGTTTCTATGGCTACACCTTC.